A single T cell receptor (beta chain) is shown here with its context. This clonotype was seen many times. Its antigen specificity is not known. The input lacks base qualities; no much larger clone sits a single base away. What the time point label conveys for this sample: sample taken at primary tumor resection. The donors were 72 patients from the lung TRACERx cohort who had early-stage, untreated non-small cell lung cancer. TCR sequencing used whole RNA extracted from tumor and nontumor lung tissue, or from cryopreserved PBMC samples, without cell sorting. Patients were selected for TCR sequencing only if sufficient RNA was available from at least two tumor regions. A lung pathologist reviewed the tumor and adjacent nontumor lung specimens before the specimens were selected. These data originate in a study of spatial heterogeneity in lung cancer (dated by TCRdb to about 2019). Study-wide context: Beta-chain transcripts were consistently detected in greater numbers than alpha-chain transcripts, which likely reflected higher beta-chain transcript abundance. In non-small cell lung cancer, the study made a quantitative comparison of TCR alpha and beta repertoires among multiple tumor regions, matched nontumor lung and blood. A strong correlation was found between TCR transcript counts in tumor regions and a T cell transcriptional module score from matched bulk RNA-seq. Both alpha and beta chains were TCR-sequenced in samples taken at surgery, namely 220 tumor regions, 63 to 70 matched nontumor lung samples and 55 to 60 PBMC samples. Nonsynonymous mutation counts, determined by whole-exome sequencing of tumor tissue, were related to TCR repertoire features. In the raw uncorrected reads, each unique combination of TCR and UMI appeared more than ten times on average. Paper-wide results and their limitations: The tumor nonsynonymous mutation count correlated with the number of expanded alpha and beta TCRs within the tumor. Counts of ubiquitous and regional expanded TCRs correlated with counts of ubiquitous and regional nonsynonymous mutations, respectively. Additional single-cell paired TCR alpha and beta sequencing was considered necessary to confirm, at a functional level, the hypothesis that regional TCRs recognize regional mutations. Estimated TCR-seq coverage of tumor T cells was only around 7% for alpha chains and around 13% for beta chains.

Receptor libraries were prepared by 5' RACE. Sequencing relied on a NextSeq 500. To allow correction of PCR and sequencing errors, the TCR library protocol tagged every TCR cDNA molecule with a unique molecular identifier. Turning to the authors' computational methods: TCR identification, UMI-based error correction and CDR3 extraction were performed with Decombinator tools. TCRs above a frequency of 2 per 1,000, corresponding to the top 1% of the tumor frequency distribution, were defined as expanded. Expanded tumor TCRs statistically deemed absent (corrected P<0.05) from at least one tumor region were classed as regional, and all other expanded tumor TCRs were classed as ubiquitous. Rényi diversity was computed with the R vegan package after subsampling each repertoire 100 times to 5,000 TCRs. CDR3 similarity networks were built from amino acid triplet string-kernel similarity, connecting CDR3s with pairwise similarity above 0.82. TCRdb itself trimmed the public reads at Q25 with fastp, ran MiXCR and retained productive beta chains. Entries that share a CDR3 protein sequence are merged under the most common genes and DNA. The V and J calls come from TCRdb's annotation, not from the publication. A total of 6,000 to 8,000 distinct CDR3 sequences appear in this sample, around 7% of them only once. The top ten constitute 9.5% to 15% of the sample.

From the cysteine through the phenylalanine, the CDR3 covers 11 amino acids. CDR3 DNA is the only sequence kept; it has 33 bases, read in frame from the first base. The junction shows trimming of 3 bases on V and 5 bases on J, plus 1 base between the germline ends. The source is a male donor with early-stage non-small cell lung cancer. Sequencing was performed on lung tumor tissue, taken at surgery. The rearranged segments are TRBV12-3 or TRBV12-4 and TRBJ2-2; the D gene is unclear. The nucleotide sequence reads as follows: TGTGCCAGCAGTTTTACCGGGGAGCTGTTTTTT. This sequence encodes CASSFTGELFF.